This T cell receptor (beta chain) was found in a study of long-term antiretroviral therapy in people with HIV. Notes on this clone: What it recognizes is unknown.

Study findings and constraints: Control repertoires displayed wider CDR3 length ranges than the HIV repertoires. Diversity measured after ART increased yet remained under transplant donor controls.

Researchers report immunoSEQ v3.0 was run at survey level. Here immunoSEQ multiplex PCR was the method, and the copy in TCRdb shows in-frame clones only, minus some. This sample has 35,000 to 45,000 clones, with roughly four fifths found just once. Germline CDR1 SGHTA, CDR2 FQGNSA. Trimming stripped 1 base from V and 5 bases from J, with 8 bases between. The CDR3 runs 13 residues. The material sequenced was unsorted PBMCs, taken 0.3 years after starting antiretroviral therapy. This TCR derives from a man in his late teens or twenties with HIV. The chain links TRBV7-2 to TRBJ2-5; D is possibly TRBD1 or TRBD2 (6 bases each). The CDR3 DNA sequence: TGTGCCAGCAGCTTAGTAGGGGGGGAGACCCAGTACTTC. It codes for CASSLVGGETQYF.